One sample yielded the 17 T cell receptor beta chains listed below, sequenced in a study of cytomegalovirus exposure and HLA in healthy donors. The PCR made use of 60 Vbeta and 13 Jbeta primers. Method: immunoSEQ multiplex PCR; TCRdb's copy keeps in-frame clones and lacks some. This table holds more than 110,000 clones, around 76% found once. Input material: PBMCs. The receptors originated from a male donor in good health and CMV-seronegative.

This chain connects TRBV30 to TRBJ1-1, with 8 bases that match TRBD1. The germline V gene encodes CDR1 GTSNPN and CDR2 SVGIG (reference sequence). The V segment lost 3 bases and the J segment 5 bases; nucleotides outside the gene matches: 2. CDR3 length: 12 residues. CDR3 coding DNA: TGTGCCTGGAGGGACAGGGTTACTGAAGCTTTCTTT. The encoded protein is CAWRDRVTEAFF.

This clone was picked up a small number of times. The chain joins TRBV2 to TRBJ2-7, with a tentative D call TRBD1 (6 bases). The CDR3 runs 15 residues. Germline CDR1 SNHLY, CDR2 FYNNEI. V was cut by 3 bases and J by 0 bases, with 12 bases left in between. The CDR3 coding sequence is TGTGCCAGCAGTGACCAACCAGGGGACTCCTACGAGCAGTACTTC. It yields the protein CASSDQPGDSYEQYF.

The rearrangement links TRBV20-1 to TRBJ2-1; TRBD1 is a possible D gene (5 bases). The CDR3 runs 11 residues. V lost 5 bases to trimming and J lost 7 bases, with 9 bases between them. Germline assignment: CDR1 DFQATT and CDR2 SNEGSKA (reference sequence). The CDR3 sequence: CSAWTQNEQFF. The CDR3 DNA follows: TGCAGTGCTTGGACACAAAATGAGCAGTTCTTC.

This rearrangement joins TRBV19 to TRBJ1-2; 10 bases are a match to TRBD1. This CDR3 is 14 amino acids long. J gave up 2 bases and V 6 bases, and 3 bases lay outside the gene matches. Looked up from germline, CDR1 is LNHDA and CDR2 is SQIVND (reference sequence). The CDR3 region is CASSPTGGNYGYTF. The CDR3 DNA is TGTGCCAGTAGCCCGACAGGGGGCAACTATGGCTACACCTTC.

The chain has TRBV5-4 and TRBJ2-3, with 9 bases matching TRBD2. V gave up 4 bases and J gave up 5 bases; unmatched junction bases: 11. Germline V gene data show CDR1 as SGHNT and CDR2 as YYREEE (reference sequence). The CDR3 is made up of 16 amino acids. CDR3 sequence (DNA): TGTGCCAGCAGCCGAACGGCGGGAGGGCCGGGAGATACGCAGTATTTT. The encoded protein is CASSRTAGGPGDTQYF. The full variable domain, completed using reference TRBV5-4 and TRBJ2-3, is ETGVTQSPTHLIKTRGQQVTLRCSSQSGHNTVSWYQQALGQGPQFIFQYYREEENGRGNFPPRFSGLQFPNYSSELNVNALELDDSALYLCASSRTAGGPGDTQYFGPGTRLTVL.

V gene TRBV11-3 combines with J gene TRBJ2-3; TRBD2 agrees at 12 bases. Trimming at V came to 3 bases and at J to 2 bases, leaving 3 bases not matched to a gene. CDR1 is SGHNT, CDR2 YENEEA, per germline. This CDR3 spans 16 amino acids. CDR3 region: CASSFRLAGATDTQYF. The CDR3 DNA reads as TGTGCCAGCAGCTTCAGACTAGCGGGGGCCACAGATACGCAGTATTTT. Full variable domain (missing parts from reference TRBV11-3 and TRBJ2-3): EAGVVQSPRYKIIEKKQPVAFWCNPISGHNTLYWYLQNLGQGPELLIRYENEEAVDDSQLPKDRFSAERLKGVDSTLKIQPAELGDSAVYLCASSFRLAGATDTQYFGPGTRLTVL.

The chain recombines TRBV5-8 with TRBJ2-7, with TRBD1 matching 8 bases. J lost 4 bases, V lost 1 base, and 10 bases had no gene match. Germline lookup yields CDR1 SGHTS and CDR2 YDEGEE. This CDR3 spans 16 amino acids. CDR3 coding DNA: TGTGCCAGCAGCTTGTATGCGCGGACAGGGACGTACGAGCAGTACTTC. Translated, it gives CASSLYARTGTYEQYF.

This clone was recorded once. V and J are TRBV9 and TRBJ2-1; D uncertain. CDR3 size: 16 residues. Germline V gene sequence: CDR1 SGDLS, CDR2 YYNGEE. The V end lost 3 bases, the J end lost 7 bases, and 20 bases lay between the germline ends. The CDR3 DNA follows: TGTGCCAGCAGCGGCGATCGGAGAAGAATCAAGAATGAGCAGTTCTTC. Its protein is CASSGDRRRIKNEQFF.

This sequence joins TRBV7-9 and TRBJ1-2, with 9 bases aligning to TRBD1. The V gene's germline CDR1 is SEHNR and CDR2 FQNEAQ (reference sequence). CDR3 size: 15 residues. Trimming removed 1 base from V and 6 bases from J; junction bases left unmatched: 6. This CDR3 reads CASSLETGGENGYTF. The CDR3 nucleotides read TGTGCCAGCAGCTTAGAGACAGGGGGGGAGAATGGCTACACCTTC.

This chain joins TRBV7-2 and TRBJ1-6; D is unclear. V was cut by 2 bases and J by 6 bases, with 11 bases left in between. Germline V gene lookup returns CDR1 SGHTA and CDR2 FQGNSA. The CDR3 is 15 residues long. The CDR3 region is CASSLQQSGNSPLHF. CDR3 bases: TGTGCCAGCAGCTTACAACAGAGCGGTAATTCACCCCTCCACTTT.

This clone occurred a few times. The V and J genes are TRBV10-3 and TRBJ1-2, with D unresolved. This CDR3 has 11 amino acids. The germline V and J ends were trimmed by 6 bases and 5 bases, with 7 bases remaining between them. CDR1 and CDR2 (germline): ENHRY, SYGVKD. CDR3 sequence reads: CAISSLYGYTF. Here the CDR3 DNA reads TGTGCCATCAGCAGTTTATATGGCTACACCTTC.

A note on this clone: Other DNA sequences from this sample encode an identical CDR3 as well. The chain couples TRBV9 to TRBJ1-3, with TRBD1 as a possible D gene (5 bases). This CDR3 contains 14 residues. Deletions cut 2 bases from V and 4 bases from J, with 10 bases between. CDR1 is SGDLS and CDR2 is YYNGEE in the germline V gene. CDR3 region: CASSVGQGGNTIYF. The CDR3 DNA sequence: TGTGCCAGCAGCGTCGGCCAGGGAGGAAACACCATATATTTT.

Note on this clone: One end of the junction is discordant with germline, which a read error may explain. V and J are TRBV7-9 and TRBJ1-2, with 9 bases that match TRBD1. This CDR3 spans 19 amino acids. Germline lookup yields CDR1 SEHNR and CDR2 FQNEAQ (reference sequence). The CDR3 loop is CSSSLVAGTGPSHEFGYTF. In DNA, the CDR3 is TGTTCCAGCAGCTTAGTGGCGGGGACAGGGCCCTCTCACGAGTTTGGCTACACCTTC.

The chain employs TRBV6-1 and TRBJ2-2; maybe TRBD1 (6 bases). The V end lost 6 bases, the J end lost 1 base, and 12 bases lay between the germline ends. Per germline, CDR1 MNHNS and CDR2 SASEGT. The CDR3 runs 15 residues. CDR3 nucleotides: TGTGCCAGCAGCGCCAGGGGCGGGAACACCGGGGAGCTGTTTTTT. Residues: CASSARGGNTGELFF.

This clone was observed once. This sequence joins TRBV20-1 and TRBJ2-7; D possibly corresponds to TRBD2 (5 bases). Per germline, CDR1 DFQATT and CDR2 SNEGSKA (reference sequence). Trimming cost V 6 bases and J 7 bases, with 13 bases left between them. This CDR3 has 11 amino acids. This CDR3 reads CSAPIGNEQYF. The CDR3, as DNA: TGCAGTGCCCCTATCGGGAATGAGCAGTACTTC.

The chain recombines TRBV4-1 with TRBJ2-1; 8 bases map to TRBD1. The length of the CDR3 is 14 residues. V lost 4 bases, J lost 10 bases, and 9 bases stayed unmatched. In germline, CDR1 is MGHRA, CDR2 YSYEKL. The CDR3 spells CASSRDRGMGEQFF. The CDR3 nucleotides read TGCGCCAGCAGCCGCGACAGGGGAATGGGGGAGCAGTTCTTC.

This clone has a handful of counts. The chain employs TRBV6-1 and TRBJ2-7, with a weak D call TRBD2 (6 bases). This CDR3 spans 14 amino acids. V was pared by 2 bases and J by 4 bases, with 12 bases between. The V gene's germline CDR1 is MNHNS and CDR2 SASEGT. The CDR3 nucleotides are TGTGCCAGCAGTGAATATCTAGCGCAGTACGAGCAGTACTTC. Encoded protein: CASSEYLAQYEQYF.